What follows are 18 T cell receptor beta chains derived from one specimen sequenced in a study of OX40 agonist ivuxolimab in advanced cancers. Profiling relied on immunoSEQ multiplex PCR, and the TCRdb table lists in-frame clones only, not all of them. The table includes about 40,000 clones, more than 70% detected once. Sequenced here: CD4+ or CD8+ T cells sorted from blood, sampled in a trial of the OX40 agonist ivuxolimab. Receptors originate from an adult with an advanced solid tumor such as melanoma, head and neck, liver or kidney cancer.

The V call is TRBV28, the J call TRBJ1-4, with a tentative D call TRBD1 (6 bases). Deletions cut 3 bases from V and 4 bases from J, with 18 bases between. Germline V gene sequence: CDR1 MDHEN, CDR2 SYDVKM. This CDR3 is built from 17 residues. CDR3 bases: TGTGCCAGCAGTTTTCGCCCCGAAGGGGGAAATAATGAAAAACTGTTTTTT. It specifies CASSFRPEGGNNEKLFF.

By sample fraction, this clone is medium-sized. The V gene is TRBV11-2, the J gene TRBJ2-7, with D hard to call. V lost 8 bases and J lost 1, with 9 bases in between. CDR1 is SGHAT and CDR2 is FQNNGV in the germline V gene. The CDR3 extends over 12 amino acids. CDR3 bases: TGTGCCAGCTGCGAGTGGTCCTACGAGCAGTACTTC. This gives the protein CASCEWSYEQYF.

This clone has more than one count but fewer than ten. The chain joins TRBV4-1 to TRBJ2-1, with 11 bases lining up with TRBD2. V shed 0 bases and J 3 bases; nucleotides not matched to a gene: 4. Germline values: CDR1 MGHRA, CDR2 YSYEKL. This CDR3 spans 17 amino acids. The CDR3 nucleotides are TGCGCCAGCAGCCAAGAAAAGACTAGCGGGATCTACAATGAGCAGTTCTTC. Residues: CASSQEKTSGIYNEQFF.

This clone was counted once. The CDR3 protein is CASSTGTGTYEQYF. The CDR3 nucleotides are TGTGCCAGCAGTACCGGGACAGGGACCTACGAGCAGTACTTC. The chain carries TRBV28 and TRBJ2-7; 9 nucleotides match TRBD1. Germline-derived CDR1 and CDR2 are MDHEN and SYDVKM. CDR3 length: 14 residues. The junction had 4 bases not matched to a gene; V was cut back by 5 bases and J by 2 bases.

The V call is TRBV18, the J call TRBJ2-7; weak D call: TRBD2 (5 bases). The germline CDR1 and CDR2 sequences are KGHSH and LQKENI. The length of the CDR3 is 14 residues. Trimming removed 8 bases at V and 3 bases at J, with 17 bases between. CDR3 region: CASTLSASDYEQYF. In DNA form, the CDR3 reads TGTGCCAGCACCCTTAGCGCCTCCGACTACGAGCAGTACTTC. Full variable domain (remainder filled in from reference TRBV18 and TRBJ2-7): NAGVMQNPRHLVRRRGQEARLRCSPMKGHSHVYWYRQLPEEGLKFMVYLQKENIIDESGMPKERFSAEFPKEGPSILRIQQVVRGDSAAYFCASTLSASDYEQYFGPGTRLTVT.

The CDR3 reads CSVEEVGTEQFF. CDR3 nucleotide sequence: TGCAGCGTTGAAGAGGTGGGGACTGAGCAGTTCTTC. The chain is built from TRBV29-1 and TRBJ2-1; D possibly uses TRBD1 or TRBD2 (5 bases each). The V gene lost 0 bases and the J gene lost 9 bases, with 9 bases spanning the gap. The CDR3 has 12 residues. Germline V gene sequence: CDR1 SQVTM, CDR2 ANQGSEA.

The chain combines TRBV11-1 with TRBJ2-7; 8 bases fit TRBD2. CDR1 SGHAT and CDR2 FQDESV come from the germline V gene (reference sequence). The ends lost 0 bases at V and 0 bases at J; junction bases unmatched: 1. The length of the CDR3 is 15 residues. CDR3 residues: CASSLASGISYEQYF. The CDR3 DNA reads TGTGCCAGCAGCTTAGCTAGCGGGATCTCCTACGAGCAGTACTTC.

The chain joins TRBV27 to TRBJ2-7, with D tentatively TRBD2 (6 bases). V was shortened by 2 bases and J by 2 bases, with 10 bases between the two germline ends. Looked up from germline, CDR1 is MNHEY and CDR2 is SMNVEV (reference sequence). This CDR3 is 14 amino acids long. The CDR3 loop is CASSLLASTYEQYF. CDR3 DNA: TGTGCCAGCAGTTTACTAGCGTCTACCTACGAGCAGTACTTC.

This clone was seen a few times. The CDR3 loop is CASSLWDMNTEAFF. CDR3 coding DNA: TGCGCCAGCAGCTTGTGGGACATGAACACTGAAGCTTTCTTT. The gene calls are TRBV5-1 and TRBJ1-1; D might be TRBD1 (6 bases). The V gene lost 1 base and the J gene lost 0 bases, with 7 bases spanning the gap. The germline CDR1 and CDR2 sequences are SGHRS and YFSETQ. The CDR3 totals 14 residues.

J is TRBJ2-7 and V is TRBV4-1; tentative D call: TRBD1 (5 bases). CDR1 and CDR2 from the germline V gene are MGHRA and YSYEKL. The CDR3 loop spans 16 amino acids. The V end lost 2 bases, the J end lost 0 bases, and 14 bases lay between the germline ends. CDR3 DNA sequence: TGCGCCAGCAGCCAATCCCCAGGGTTGGGCTCCTACGAGCAGTACTTC. Encoded protein: CASSQSPGLGSYEQYF.

The chain links TRBV6-1 to TRBJ2-6; no reliable D call. The DNA matches TRBJ2-7 better at its end, which makes the J call doubtful. The V gene's germline CDR1 is MNHNS and CDR2 SASEGT. The CDR3 runs 13 residues. The CDR3 protein is CASSDALSYEQYF. The CDR3 region has the DNA TGTGCCAGCAGTGATGCCCTCTCCTACGAGCAGTACTTC.

The rearrangement joins TRBV29-1 to TRBJ1-1, with D tentatively TRBD1 (5 bases). The germline V gene has CDR1 SQVTM and CDR2 ANQGSEA. CDR3 size: 11 residues. Trimming removed 2 bases at V and 7 bases at J, with 8 bases between. CDR3 sequence reads: CSVELGVEAFF. CDR3 nucleotide sequence: TGCAGCGTTGAATTGGGGGTTGAAGCTTTCTTT.

The chain has TRBV28 and TRBJ1-6; D not certain. With 5 bases removed from V and 7 bases from J, the gap between germline ends came to 12 bases. The germline V gene has CDR1 MDHEN and CDR2 SYDVKM. This CDR3 region has 14 residues. The CDR3 loop reads CASSLKGYNSPLHF. The CDR3 region has the DNA TGTGCCAGCAGTCTAAAGGGTTACAATTCACCCCTCCACTTT.

This clone was recorded a few times. The rearrangement uses TRBV4-1 and TRBJ1-1; D uncertain. This CDR3 has 14 amino acids. Germline loops: CDR1 MGHRA, CDR2 YSYEKL. V gave up 1 base and J gave up 5 bases, with 11 bases separating them. CDR3 residues: CASSQGPRVTEAFF. DNA for the CDR3: TGCGCCAGCAGCCAAGGACCAAGGGTGACTGAAGCTTTCTTT.

This chain uses TRBV15 with TRBJ2-7; D is possibly TRBD1 (5 bases). CDR1 and CDR2 (germline): LNHNV, YYDKDF (reference sequence). V gave up 0 bases and J gave up 0 bases, with 12 bases separating them. The length of the CDR3 is 16 residues. CDR3 nucleotide sequence: TGTGCCACCAGCAGAGATATGGCAGGGATCTCCTACGAGCAGTACTTC. Its protein product is CATSRDMAGISYEQYF.

The chain combines TRBV28 with TRBJ1-1, with TRBD1 identical over 9 bases. Germline V gene lookup returns CDR1 MDHEN and CDR2 SYDVKM. Trimming took 7 bases from V and 4 from J; bases not matched to a gene: 7. This CDR3 has 14 amino acids. CDR3 amino acids: CASTGTGFGTEAFF. As DNA, the CDR3 is TGTGCCAGCACCGGGACAGGGTTCGGCACTGAAGCTTTCTTT. Using reference TRBV28 and TRBJ1-1 for the parts outside the CDR3, the full variable domain is DVKVTQSSRYLVKRTGEKVFLECVQDMDHENMFWYRQDPGLGLRLIYFSYDVKMKEKGDIPEGYSVSREKKERFSLILESASTNQTSMYLCASTGTGFGTEAFFGQGTRLTVV.

The chain carries TRBV2 and TRBJ2-5; tentative D call: TRBD1 (6 bases). Germline V gene lookup returns CDR1 SNHLY and CDR2 FYNNEI. This CDR3 contains 15 residues. The germline V and J ends were trimmed by 5 bases and 3 bases, with 16 bases remaining between them. The DNA for the CDR3 is TGTGCCAGCAGTCTTGCATCCGGGACAAAAGAGACCCAGTACTTC. It specifies CASSLASGTKETQYF.

Only one count was recorded for this clone. CDR3 sequence (DNA): TGTGCCAGCAGTGAAGGACAGGGTGGAGTGAGTTCACCCCTCCACTTT. Its protein is CASSEGQGGVSSPLHF. The genes are TRBV6-1 and TRBJ1-6; 7 nucleotides match TRBD1. The CDR3 loop spans 16 amino acids. Looked up from germline, CDR1 is MNHNS and CDR2 is SASEGT. The ends lost 1 base at V and 9 bases at J; junction bases unmatched: 9.